The 25 T cell receptor beta chains below come from one sample, sequenced in a study of cytomegalovirus exposure and HLA in healthy donors. Primers: 60 Vbeta forward and 13 Jbeta reverse. Clones were sequenced by immunoSEQ multiplex PCR, and TCRdb holds only the in-frame ones, with some missing. The sample carries around 200,000 clones, 80% recorded once. The sequenced sample consisted of PBMCs. The receptor source for this set is a boy younger than 18 in good health and CMV-seronegative.

To note about this clone: Other nucleotide sequences in the sample specify the same CDR3. This sequence joins TRBV29-1 and TRBJ2-1; D uncertain. CDR1 SQVTM and CDR2 ANQGSEA come from the germline V gene. This CDR3 comprises 10 residues. V was cut by 3 bases and J by 10 bases, with 7 bases left in between. The CDR3: CSVEAVEQFF. CDR3 DNA: TGCAGCGTTGAGGCTGTGGAGCAGTTCTTC.

V is TRBV5-4 and J is TRBJ1-1, with D maybe TRBD1 (5 bases). The CDR3 is made up of 16 amino acids. The germline gives CDR1 SGHNT, CDR2 YYREEE (reference sequence). V was trimmed by 4 bases and J by 4 bases, leaving 20 bases between them. In DNA form, the CDR3 reads TGTGCCAGCAGCCCGGATCGTTTGGGGGGAGGCACTGAAGCTTTCTTT. As protein: CASSPDRLGGGTEAFF.

The chain recombines TRBV5-1 with TRBJ1-2; D call uncertain. The germline V and J ends were trimmed by 0 bases and 0 bases, with 15 bases remaining between them. CDR3 length equals 17 residues. Germline CDR1 SGHRS, CDR2 YFSETQ. Here the CDR3 DNA reads TGCGCCAGCAGCTTGGGTGTTGAGGCAGATACTAACTATGGCTACACCTTC. It yields the protein CASSLGVEADTNYGYTF.

The V gene is TRBV2, the J gene TRBJ2-1, with 7 bases fitting TRBD2. The germline V gene encodes CDR1 SNHLY and CDR2 FYNNEI. V lost 4 bases and J lost 8; bases outside the gene matches: 14. The CDR3 length is 16 residues. The CDR3 DNA reads TGTGCCAGCAGTGTAACTAGCGCGCTAGAAGACTATGAGCAGTTCTTC. It is translated as CASSVTSALEDYEQFF.

This chain joins TRBV4-3 and TRBJ1-2, with no clear D. This CDR3 has 18 residues. The V gene lost 0 bases and the J gene lost 4 bases, with 21 bases spanning the gap. Germline V gives CDR1 LGHNA, CDR2 YSLEER. The DNA of the CDR3 is TGCGCCAGCAGCCAAGATCACATGTACGGGAGACAACTCTATGGCTACACCTTC. Translating gives CASSQDHMYGRQLYGYTF.

This clone was seen just once. This chain joins TRBV14 and TRBJ2-1, with 9 bases matching TRBD1. The CDR3 covers 15 residues. From germline, CDR1 is SGHDN and CDR2 FVKESK. The junction had 6 bases not matched to a gene; V was cut back by 3 bases and J by 6 bases. The CDR3 DNA reads TGTGCCAGCAGCCAGGCCGGGACAGGGTTCAATGAGCAGTTCTTC. Translation gives CASSQAGTGFNEQFF. Combining the CDR3 with reference TRBV14 and TRBJ2-1 gives the whole variable domain EAGVTQFPSHSVIEKGQTVTLRCDPISGHDNLYWYRRVMGKEIKFLLHFVKESKQDESGMPNNRFLAERTGGTYSTLKVQPAELEDSGVYFCASSQAGTGFNEQFFGPGTRLTVL.

The chain uses TRBV6-6 and TRBJ2-7; 10 positions agree with TRBD2. The germline gives CDR1 MNHNY, CDR2 SVGAGI (reference sequence). V shed 6 bases, J shed 2 bases, and the junction held 1 base outside the gene matches. This CDR3 is built from 13 residues. CDR3: CASRLAGTYEQYF. Written as DNA, the CDR3 is TGTGCCAGCAGACTAGCGGGGACCTACGAGCAGTACTTC.

DNA of the CDR3: TGTGCCAGCAGTGCAGGGCGGAACACTGAAGCTTTCTTT. This translates into CASSAGRNTEAFF. The chain combines TRBV6-1 with TRBJ1-1; D perhaps matches TRBD1 (5 bases). V lost 4 bases to trimming and J lost 1 base, with 7 bases between them. This CDR3 has 13 residues. Germline lookup yields CDR1 MNHNS and CDR2 SASEGT.

Notes on this clone: One junction end disagrees with the germline gene, perhaps due to a read error. The chain joins TRBV25-1 to TRBJ2-5, with D maybe TRBD2 (6 bases). The CDR3 extends over 15 amino acids. CDR1 is MGHDK, CDR2 SYGVNS, per germline. In DNA form, the CDR3 reads TGTGCCGGCAGTGAATATGGGGGGAGAGGGGAGACCCAGTACTTC. Translated: CAGSEYGGRGETQYF.

V and J are TRBV6-1 and TRBJ1-6, with 7 bases lining up with TRBD1. Germline V gene data show CDR1 as MNHNS and CDR2 as SASEGT. The length of the CDR3 is 15 residues. The trim removed 7 bases at V and 0 bases at J, leaving 3 bases unmatched. Here the CDR3 reads CASKQGSSYNSPLHF. The DNA for the CDR3 is TGTGCCAGCAAACAGGGGAGCTCCTATAATTCACCCCTCCACTTT.

V usage is TRBV9 and J usage is TRBJ2-7, with D uncertain. Germline V lookup: CDR1 SGDLS, CDR2 YYNGEE. Trimming stripped 3 bases from V and 0 bases from J, with 16 bases between. The CDR3 is 16 residues long. DNA for the CDR3: TGTGCCAGCAGCGGAAGCATAAATCCCGCCTCCTACGAGCAGTACTTC. As protein: CASSGSINPASYEQYF.

This clone was seen a few times. The rearrangement uses TRBV19 and TRBJ2-7, with TRBD2 matching over 11 bases. With V trimmed by 4 bases and J by 3 bases, 8 bases remained unmatched. The length of the CDR3 is 16 residues. Per the germline V gene, CDR1 is LNHDA and CDR2 is SQIVND (reference sequence). The CDR3 reads CASSNPGTSGYYEQYF. CDR3 DNA: TGTGCCAGTAGTAACCCCGGGACTAGCGGATACTACGAGCAGTACTTC.

This chain connects TRBV5-6 to TRBJ1-2, with D hard to call. Germline V gives CDR1 SGHDT, CDR2 YYEEEE. V shed 2 bases and J shed 4 bases, with 9 bases lying between them. The CDR3 is 13 residues long. CDR3 nucleotides: TGTGCCAGCAGCTTCAGAGGGCTCTATGGCTACACCTTC. This encodes CASSFRGLYGYTF. Full variable domain (missing parts from reference TRBV5-6 and TRBJ1-2): DAGVTQSPTHLIKTRGQQVTLRCSPKSGHDTVSWYQQALGQGPQFIFQYYEEEERQRGNFPDRFSGHQFPNYSSELNVNALLLGDSALYLCASSFRGLYGYTFGSGTRLTVV.

V gene TRBV6-6 combines with J gene TRBJ2-3; 7 bases are shared with TRBD1. This CDR3 region has 16 residues. Germline V gives CDR1 MNHNY, CDR2 SVGAGI (reference sequence). J was trimmed by 2 bases and V by 5 bases; bases with no gene match: 10. CDR3 DNA: TGTGCCAGCAGTCGTGACAGGGAATTTTACACAGATACGCAGTATTTT. This encodes CASSRDREFYTDTQYF.

CDR3 loop: CASSLLTGDTEAFF. CDR3 sequence (DNA): TGCGCCAGCAGCCTCTTGACCGGAGACACTGAAGCTTTCTTT. The chain employs TRBV4-1 and TRBJ1-1, with D unresolved. The CDR3 length is 14 residues. CDR1 MGHRA and CDR2 YSYEKL come from the germline V gene. Trimming left V 4 bases short and J 3 bases short, with 12 bases between.

The chain links TRBV18 to TRBJ1-1; 9 bases fit TRBD1. The CDR3 runs 15 residues. With V trimmed by 3 bases and J by 3 bases, 5 bases remained unmatched. Germline CDR1 is KGHSH and CDR2 is LQKENI. The chain's CDR3 is CASSPDGQGYTEAFF. The CDR3 DNA reads TGTGCCAGCTCACCGGATGGACAGGGGTACACTGAAGCTTTCTTT.

The chain employs TRBV10-2 and TRBJ2-7, with a tentative D call TRBD1 (8 bases). Trimming cost V 7 bases and J 4 bases, with 20 bases left between them. This CDR3 has 15 residues. Germline V gene sequence: CDR1 WSHSY, CDR2 SAAADI. The CDR3 reads CASMGGGRGPYEQYF. CDR3 coding DNA: TGCGCCAGCATGGGAGGGGGCAGGGGGCCTTACGAGCAGTACTTC.

V is TRBV28 and J is TRBJ1-1, with 8 bases aligning to TRBD1. Germline values: CDR1 MDHEN, CDR2 SYDVKM. This CDR3 has 14 residues. The V and J ends lost 4 bases and 1 base, in that order; junction bases with no gene match: 2. The CDR3 protein is CASSSDRGNTEAFF. CDR3 coding DNA: TGTGCCAGCAGTTCCGACAGGGGGAACACTGAAGCTTTCTTT. The whole variable domain, remainder taken from reference TRBV28 and TRBJ1-1, is DVKVTQSSRYLVKRTGEKVFLECVQDMDHENMFWYRQDPGLGLRLIYFSYDVKMKEKGDIPEGYSVSREKKERFSLILESASTNQTSMYLCASSSDRGNTEAFFGQGTRLTVV.

The V and J genes are TRBV11-2 and TRBJ1-4; D might be TRBD1 (6 bases). V was cut by 5 bases and J by 7 bases, with 14 bases left in between. CDR1 is SGHAT, CDR2 FQNNGV, per germline. This CDR3 spans 14 amino acids. CDR3: CASSAYRDGEKLFF. The CDR3 DNA reads TGTGCCAGCAGCGCCTACAGGGACGGTGAAAAACTGTTTTTT. Supplemented by reference TRBV11-2 and TRBJ1-4, the full variable domain reads EAGVAQSPRYKIIEKRQSVAFWCNPISGHATLYWYQQILGQGPKLLIQFQNNGVVDDSQLPKDRFSAERLKGVDSTLKIQPAKLEDSAVYLCASSAYRDGEKLFFGSGTQLSVL.

The chain recombines TRBV20-1 with TRBJ2-1; D is uncertain. The CDR3 is made up of 11 amino acids. Trimming shortened V by 1 base and J by 6 bases, and 4 bases separated the two germline ends. Germline V gene sequence: CDR1 DFQATT, CDR2 SNEGSKA (reference sequence). Written as DNA, the CDR3 is TGCAGTGCTAGAGTCCTCAATGAGCAGTTCTTC. Its protein is CSARVLNEQFF.

The V call is TRBV5-1, the J call TRBJ2-1, with TRBD2 identical over 8 bases. The germline V gene encodes CDR1 SGHRS and CDR2 YFSETQ. V gave up 2 bases and J gave up 0 bases; unmatched junction bases: 4. The CDR3 covers 16 residues. The chain's CDR3 is CASSFLAGSSYNEQFF. For the CDR3, the DNA is TGCGCCAGCAGCTTCTTAGCGGGGAGCTCCTACAATGAGCAGTTCTTC. Filled out from reference TRBV5-1 and TRBJ2-1, the complete variable domain reads KAGVTQTPRYLIKTRGQQVTLSCSPISGHRSVSWYQQTPGQGLQFLFEYFSETQRNKGNFPGRFSGRQFSNSRSEMNVSTLELGDSALYLCASSFLAGSSYNEQFFGPGTRLTVL.

This sequence joins TRBV19 and TRBJ1-1; TRBD1 matches 7 bases. This CDR3 is built from 14 residues. V was clipped by 4 bases and J by 3 bases; unmatched bases: 5. Per germline, CDR1 LNHDA and CDR2 SQIVND (reference sequence). The CDR3 sequence is CASSTGTVYTEAFF. CDR3 DNA sequence: TGTGCCAGTAGTACGGGGACAGTTTACACTGAAGCTTTCTTT.

The chain joins TRBV4-2 to TRBJ1-2; maybe TRBD1 (6 bases). There are 16 residues in the CDR3. Germline values: CDR1 LGHNA, CDR2 YNFKEQ. The V end lost 0 bases, the J end lost 4 bases, and 15 bases lay between the germline ends. CDR3 loop: CASSQDRGGGPYGYTF. As DNA, the CDR3 is TGTGCCAGCAGCCAAGATCGAGGGGGAGGGCCCTATGGCTACACCTTC.

The rearrangement joins TRBV25-1 to TRBJ1-2, with D possibly TRBD1 on 5 matching bases. V was cut by 3 bases and J by 4 bases, with 15 bases left in between. The CDR3 has 15 residues. Germline loops: CDR1 MGHDK, CDR2 SYGVNS. The DNA for the CDR3 is TGTGCCAGCAGTGAGGGCGGAGGGGATATCTATGGCTACACCTTC. Translated: CASSEGGGDIYGYTF.

V and J are TRBV7-2 and TRBJ1-6; TRBD1 matches 8 bases. Germline CDR1 and CDR2: SGHTA and FQGNSA. J was trimmed by 6 bases and V by 3 bases; bases with no gene match: 7. The length of the CDR3 is 16 residues. Here the CDR3 DNA reads TGTGCCAGCAGCTTTGACAGGGGTCGAGGTAATTCACCCCTCCACTTT. This sequence encodes CASSFDRGRGNSPLHF.